The 22 T cell receptor beta chains presented below share a single source sample, sequenced in a study of T cells after yellow fever vaccination. TCRdb re-called the 5' RACE reads through MiXCR, storing one row per CDR3 protein. Here the sample spans around 250,000 distinct CDR3 sequences, about 7% being singletons. This specimen consisted of CD4+ T cells sorted from PBMCs, obtained 15 days after the yellow fever booster vaccination. The receptor set was obtained from a man younger than 45 who received the YFV17D yellow fever vaccine.

This clonotype was seen a few times. The rearrangement links TRBV27 to TRBJ1-6, with 10 bases identical to TRBD1. The CDR3 covers 18 residues. With V trimmed by 6 bases and J by 7 bases, 15 bases remained unmatched. The V gene's germline CDR1 is MNHEY and CDR2 SMNVEV (reference sequence). The CDR3 reads CASSAKPDRGIKNSPLHF. The CDR3 DNA sequence: TGTGCCAGCAGCGCCAAGCCGGACAGGGGGATAAAGAATTCACCCCTCCACTTT.

This clonotype was observed many times. This chain uses TRBV7-2 with TRBJ2-5, with 9 bases matching TRBD1. The CDR3 extends over 14 amino acids. Germline CDR1 SGHTA, CDR2 FQGNSA. V gave up 4 bases and J gave up 3 bases; unmatched junction bases: 3. The CDR3: CASSSRQGEETQYF. The CDR3, as DNA: TGTGCCAGCAGCTCACGACAGGGGGAAGAGACCCAGTACTTC.

This clonotype occurred a few times. The chain joins TRBV29-1 to TRBJ2-2, with TRBD1 matching over 7 bases. With 7 bases clipped from V and 6 bases from J, the junction kept 8 bases outside the gene matches. The CDR3 contains 13 residues. From germline, CDR1 is SQVTM and CDR2 ANQGSEA. The CDR3 reads CSAYATGAGELFF. The CDR3 nucleotides are TGCAGCGCCTACGCAACAGGGGCCGGGGAGCTGTTTTTT.

The CDR3 protein is CASSPRTGVGYEQYF. DNA of the CDR3: TGCGCCAGCAGCCCGAGGACAGGAGTTGGGTACGAGCAGTACTTC. The V and J genes are TRBV5-1 and TRBJ2-7; 7 nucleotides align to TRBD1. Germline lookup yields CDR1 SGHRS and CDR2 YFSETQ. This CDR3 is 15 amino acids long. The V segment lost 4 bases and the J segment 4 bases; nucleotides outside the gene matches: 11.

V is TRBV19 and J is TRBJ2-1, with D perhaps matching TRBD2 (5 bases). This CDR3 has 16 residues. Germline CDR1 is LNHDA and CDR2 is SQIVND (reference sequence). Trimming pared 3 bases from V and 6 bases from J, leaving 18 bases between. The CDR3 spells CASSIRAASLSNEQFF. The CDR3 DNA follows: TGTGCCAGTAGTATTCGTGCGGCTAGCTTGTCCAATGAGCAGTTCTTC.

This clonotype was recorded at least ten times. CDR3 coding DNA: TGTGCCATCAGTGAAGGCGGACAGGGGGCCTCACCCCTCCACTTT. The encoded protein is CAISEGGQGASPLHF. The chain carries TRBV10-3 and TRBJ1-6; 11 bases map to TRBD1. The CDR3 is 15 residues long. The V and J ends lost 3 bases and 10 bases, in that order; junction bases with no gene match: 5. Germline CDR1 ENHRY, CDR2 SYGVKD.

This clonotype was observed many times. The J gene is TRBJ2-4, the V gene TRBV20-1; TRBD2 agrees at 7 bases. V gave up 5 bases and J gave up 0 bases; unmatched junction bases: 4. Germline lookup yields CDR1 DFQATT and CDR2 SNEGSKA (reference sequence). The CDR3 has 14 residues. The DNA of the CDR3 is TGCAGTGCTGAGGGCGGGGGAGCCAAAAACATTCAGTACTTC. Protein product: CSAEGGGAKNIQYF.

In this sample, this clonotype turned up a few times. This chain uses TRBV5-6 with TRBJ2-7; possible D gene TRBD2, 7 bases. Between the trimmed V and J ends, which lost 2 bases and 3 bases, there was a span of 24 bases. The CDR3 length is 18 residues. The germline gives CDR1 SGHDT, CDR2 YYEEEE. The CDR3 DNA is TGTGCCAGCAGCTTCGAGGGGGGGAAAAGGGTATTAAACTACGAGCAGTACTTC. This encodes CASSFEGGKRVLNYEQYF.

In its sample, this clonotype was seen a few times. The gene calls are TRBV7-8 and TRBJ2-7; the D gene is possibly TRBD2 (5 bases). The ends were cut back, 2 bases at V and 3 bases at J, with 8 bases in the middle. The CDR3 has 13 amino acids. The germline gives CDR1 SGHVS, CDR2 FQNEAQ. CDR3 nucleotides: TGTGCCAGCAGCTTAAACGGGGACTACGAGCAGTACTTC. Protein product: CASSLNGDYEQYF.

The chain couples TRBV7-2 to TRBJ2-7, with 7 bases that match TRBD1. V shed 4 bases, J shed 2 bases, and the junction held 11 bases outside the gene matches. The CDR3 sequence is 16 residues long. In germline, CDR1 is SGHTA, CDR2 FQGNSA. The CDR3 spells CASSSMTGTATYEQYF. The CDR3 nucleotides read TGTGCCAGCAGCTCCATGACCGGGACAGCCACCTACGAGCAGTACTTC.

At least ten counts were recorded for this clonotype. The J gene is TRBJ1-2, the V gene TRBV6-1; a possible D gene is TRBD1 (6 bases). The CDR3 is 13 amino acids. In germline, CDR1 is MNHNS, CDR2 SASEGT. The V end was cut by 0 bases, the J end by 4 bases, with 6 bases between. CDR3 protein: CASSEARGYGYTF. The DNA of the CDR3 is TGTGCCAGCAGTGAAGCCAGGGGCTATGGCTACACCTTC.

In its sample, this clonotype was seen many times. The genes are TRBV9 and TRBJ1-3; 9 positions agree with TRBD1. This CDR3 region has 16 residues. The ends lost 4 bases at V and 7 bases at J; junction bases unmatched: 12. Per germline, CDR1 SGDLS and CDR2 YYNGEE. CDR3 DNA sequence: TGTGCCAGCAGCATGACGGACAGGGGCTCAGGGAACACCATATATTTT. It yields the protein CASSMTDRGSGNTIYF.

This clonotype was picked up a small number of times. The rearrangement uses TRBV30 and TRBJ2-3; 8 nucleotides align to TRBD2. The CDR3 runs to 14 residues. Trimming took 3 bases from V and 4 from J; bases not matched to a gene: 6. CDR1 and CDR2 from the germline V gene are GTSNPN and SVGIG (reference sequence). The CDR3 DNA is TGTGCCTGGAGAAGCGGGAGACGGGCAGATACGCAGTATTTT. As protein: CAWRSGRRADTQYF.

The chain combines TRBV11-3 with TRBJ2-2, with D possibly being TRBD1 (5 bases). This CDR3 comprises 14 residues. CDR1 SGHNT and CDR2 YENEEA come from the germline V gene. V lost 3 bases and J 7 bases, leaving 12 bases between the germline ends. The CDR3 here is CASSLRQGNGELFF. CDR3 in DNA: TGTGCCAGCAGCTTGAGGCAGGGAAACGGGGAGCTGTTTTTT.

This clonotype was seen ten or more times. V gene TRBV5-1 combines with J gene TRBJ2-1, with 7 nucleotides matching TRBD2. V trimming: 0 bases; J trimming: 2 bases; junction bases outside the gene matches: 2. Per germline, CDR1 SGHRS and CDR2 YFSETQ. This CDR3 comprises 15 residues. The CDR3 loop is CASSLALAAYNEQFF. CDR3 coding DNA: TGCGCCAGCAGCTTGGCCCTAGCGGCCTACAATGAGCAGTTCTTC.

This clonotype has a handful of counts. This chain uses TRBV7-9 with TRBJ1-6; tentative D call: TRBD1 (5 bases). The CDR3 has 16 amino acids. The V and J ends lost 1 base and 2 bases respectively, with 9 bases between them. Germline V gene lookup returns CDR1 SEHNR and CDR2 FQNEAQ (reference sequence). The CDR3 sequence: CASSLDGGTYNSPLHF. The CDR3 coding sequence is TGTGCCAGCAGCTTAGACGGGGGTACCTATAATTCACCCCTCCACTTT.

A few counts support this clonotype. The chain recombines TRBV28 with TRBJ2-2, with 10 bases aligning to TRBD1. V lost 9 bases and J lost 5; bases outside the gene matches: 9. Germline-derived CDR1 and CDR2 are MDHEN and SYDVKM. This CDR3 comprises 15 residues. DNA of the CDR3: TGTGCCAGTTTCCCGGGACAGGGGAGGACCGGGGAGCTGTTTTTT. It specifies CASFPGQGRTGELFF.

Notes on this clonotype: A read error may explain this, as a much larger clone is one base away. The V and J genes are TRBV29-1 and TRBJ2-7, with D unclear. V gave up 5 bases and J gave up 3 bases, with 8 bases separating them. Germline-derived CDR1 and CDR2 are SQVTM and ANQGSEA. The CDR3 consists of 11 residues. Here the CDR3 reads CSVMTHYEQYF. CDR3 nucleotides: TGCAGCGTTATGACCCACTACGAGCAGTACTTC.

The sample holds many counts of this clonotype. V is TRBV7-3 and J is TRBJ2-2; maybe TRBD2 (6 bases). V lost 5 bases and J 6 bases, leaving 13 bases between the germline ends. This CDR3 spans 14 amino acids. The germline V gene encodes CDR1 SGHTA and CDR2 FQGTGA. The CDR3 reads CASSPDYVAGELFF. Written as DNA, the CDR3 is TGTGCCAGCAGCCCGGACTACGTTGCCGGGGAGCTGTTTTTT.

V and J are TRBV6-1 and TRBJ2-7; 9 bases agree with TRBD2. V lost 6 bases, J lost 2 bases, and 5 bases stayed unmatched. This CDR3 is 14 amino acids long. Germline V lookup: CDR1 MNHNS, CDR2 SASEGT. The CDR3 here is CASRIVAGAYEQYF. The CDR3 nucleotides are TGTGCCAGCAGGATAGTAGCGGGAGCCTACGAGCAGTACTTC.

The CDR3 loop reads CASGSLAGVTEAFF. In DNA form, the CDR3 reads TGTGCTAGTGGTTCTCTCGCAGGGGTGACTGAAGCTTTCTTT. The rearrangement joins TRBV12-5 to TRBJ1-1, with a weak D call TRBD1 (6 bases). CDR3 length: 14 amino acids. The germline V gene encodes CDR1 LGHNT and CDR2 FRNRAP. Trimming left V 4 bases short and J 5 bases short, with 14 bases between.

This clonotype was recorded many times. The V call is TRBV5-6, the J call TRBJ2-7; TRBD1 agrees at 8 bases. CDR3 size: 12 residues. Germline V gene data show CDR1 as SGHDT and CDR2 as YYEEEE. Trimming took 4 bases from V and 3 from J; bases not matched to a gene: 0. CDR3 protein: CASSTGGYEQYF. CDR3 coding DNA: TGTGCCAGCAGCACAGGGGGCTACGAGCAGTACTTC.